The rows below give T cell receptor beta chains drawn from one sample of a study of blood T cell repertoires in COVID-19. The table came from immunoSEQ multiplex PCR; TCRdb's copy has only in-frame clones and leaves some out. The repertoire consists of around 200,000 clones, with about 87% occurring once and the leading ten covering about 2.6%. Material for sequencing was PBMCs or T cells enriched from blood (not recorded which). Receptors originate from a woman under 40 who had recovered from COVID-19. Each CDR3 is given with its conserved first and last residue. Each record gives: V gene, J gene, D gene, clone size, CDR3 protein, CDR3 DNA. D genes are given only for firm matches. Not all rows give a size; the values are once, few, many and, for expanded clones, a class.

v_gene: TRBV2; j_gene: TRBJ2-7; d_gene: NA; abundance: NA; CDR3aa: CASVAGPYEQGQYF; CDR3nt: TGTGCCAGCGTCGCGGGCCCCTACGAGCAAGGGCAGTACTTC
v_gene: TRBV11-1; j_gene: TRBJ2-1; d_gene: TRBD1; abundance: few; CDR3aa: CASGNPGQGYEQFF; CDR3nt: TGTGCCAGCGGGAATCCGGGACAGGGGTATGAGCAGTTCTTC
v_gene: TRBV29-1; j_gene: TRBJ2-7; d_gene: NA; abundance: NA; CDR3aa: CSVGAGRYEQYF; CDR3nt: TGCAGCGTTGGGGCGGGAAGGTACGAGCAGTACTTC
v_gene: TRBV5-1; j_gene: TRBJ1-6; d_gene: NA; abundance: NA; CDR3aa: CASSLVPAGNSPLHF; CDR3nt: TGCGCCAGCAGCTTGGTGCCGGCAGGCAATTCACCCCTCCACTTT
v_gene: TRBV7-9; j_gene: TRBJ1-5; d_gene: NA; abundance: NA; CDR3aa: CASSLSGARITDQPQHF; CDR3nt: TGTGCCAGCAGCTTATCAGGGGCAAGGATAACAGATCAGCCCCAGCATTTT
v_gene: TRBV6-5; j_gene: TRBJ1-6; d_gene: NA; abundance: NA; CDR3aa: CATTTGTSDSPLHF; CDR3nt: TGTGCCACTACCACCGGGACATCCGATTCACCCCTCCACTTT
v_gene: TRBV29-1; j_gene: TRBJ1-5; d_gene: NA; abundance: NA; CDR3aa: CSVGWGLNQPQHF; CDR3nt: TGCAGCGTTGGGTGGGGGCTCAATCAGCCCCAGCATTTT
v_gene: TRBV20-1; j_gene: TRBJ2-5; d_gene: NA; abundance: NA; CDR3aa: CSASNGVETQYF; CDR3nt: TGCAGTGCTAGTAACGGTGTGGAGACCCAGTACTTC
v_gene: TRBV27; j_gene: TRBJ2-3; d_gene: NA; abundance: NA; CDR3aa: CASWDIVVPAQYF; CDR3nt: TGTGCCAGCTGGGACATAGTGGTTCCTGCGCAGTATTTT
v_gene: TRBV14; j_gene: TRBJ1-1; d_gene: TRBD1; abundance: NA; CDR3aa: CASSQTTGAEAFF; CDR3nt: TGTGCCAGCAGCCAGACGACAGGGGCTGAAGCTTTCTTT
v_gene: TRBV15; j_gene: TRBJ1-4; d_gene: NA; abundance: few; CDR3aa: CATSRDRVYLNPATNEKLFF; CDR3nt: TGTGCCACCAGCAGAGATCGGGTCTACTTAAACCCTGCAACTAATGAAAAACTGTTTTTT
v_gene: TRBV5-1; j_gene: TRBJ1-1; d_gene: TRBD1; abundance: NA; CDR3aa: CASSRGQGTEYTEAFF; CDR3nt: TGCGCCAGCAGCCGAGGACAGGGAACGGAGTACACTGAAGCTTTCTTT
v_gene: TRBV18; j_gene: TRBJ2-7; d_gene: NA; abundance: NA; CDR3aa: CASSTGVGSYEQYF; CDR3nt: TGTGCCAGCTCAACGGGGGTGGGCTCCTACGAGCAGTACTTC
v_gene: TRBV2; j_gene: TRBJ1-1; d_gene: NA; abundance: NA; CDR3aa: CASRKRGGMNTEAFF; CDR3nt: TGTGCCAGCAGAAAAAGGGGCGGTATGAACACTGAAGCTTTCTTT
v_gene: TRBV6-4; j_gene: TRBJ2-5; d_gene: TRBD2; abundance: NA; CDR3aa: CASSESGGGQETQYF; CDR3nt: TGTGCCAGCAGTGAGTCGGGAGGTGGGCAAGAGACCCAGTACTTC
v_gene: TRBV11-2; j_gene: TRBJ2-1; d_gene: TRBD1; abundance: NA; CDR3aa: CASSLGQGRNNEQFF; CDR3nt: TGTGCCAGCAGCTTAGGACAGGGTCGGAACAATGAGCAGTTCTTC